This TCR beta chain was obtained from a study of T-cell reconstitution after alpha-beta-depleted transplantation in children. CDR3 length: 13 residues. Trimming shortened V by 1 base and J by 10 bases, and 11 bases separated the two germline ends. Germline CDR1 is SEHNR and CDR2 is FQNEAQ (reference sequence). Library preparation (for TCRbeta) was performed with unique molecular identifiers. TCRdb passed the PCR reads through MiXCR, listing each CDR3 protein once. Altogether some 250,000 distinct CDR3 sequences are present, around 12% being singletons, with the ten largest covering roughly 2.6%. Here the sequenced sample was PBMCs from the stem cell graft donor, taken from the stem cell graft. This rearrangement joins TRBV7-9 to TRBJ1-5, with D possibly being TRBD1 (5 bases). The sequence came from a human donor who donated a stem cell graft to a child with acute lymphoblastic leukemia. For the CDR3, the DNA is TGTGCCAGCAGCTTAGTTGAGGGGTCACCCCAGCATTTT. Its protein is CASSLVEGSPQHF.